Listed below are T cell receptor beta chains from one sample, sequenced in a study of T cells in Graves' hyperthyroidism and ophthalmopathy. Each CDR3 protein is one row after TCRdb ran MiXCR on the multiplex PCR reads. Of about 640,000 distinct CDR3 sequences listed, around 21% are singletons. The sample was blood. Receptors originate from a man in his thirties or forties with Graves' ophthalmopathy. CDR3s include the opening cysteine and the closing phenylalanine or tryptophan. Fields, in order: CDR3 length, clone size, J gene, D gene, V gene, CDR3 protein, CDR3 DNA. A D gene is named only where the DNA matches it firmly. Part of the rows lack a size; the others show once, few, many or a class for expanded clones.

14 | - | TRBJ1-6 | - | TRBV6-2/TRBV6-3 | CASRRLDTDSPLHF | TGTGCCAGCAGACGACTGGACACCGATTCACCCCTCCACTTT
15 | - | TRBJ1-5 | - | TRBV19 | CASSIIRERVQPQHF | TGTGCCAGTAGTATAATCAGGGAACGAGTACAGCCCCAGCATTTT
14 | many | TRBJ1-3 | - | TRBV12-3/TRBV12-4 | CASSLWGAGNTIYF | TGTGCCAGCAGTTTATGGGGGGCTGGAAACACCATATATTTT
14 | many | TRBJ2-1 | TRBD2 | TRBV28 | CASSLSGGRDEQFF | TGTGCCAGCAGTTTAAGCGGCGGGAGAGATGAGCAGTTCTTC
12 | - | TRBJ2-3 | - | TRBV20-1 | CSAKDTTDTQYF | TGCAGTGCTAAGGACACCACAGATACGCAGTATTTT
15 | - | TRBJ2-3 | TRBD2 | TRBV19 | CASSLIAGVADTQYF | TGTGCCAGTAGTCTAATAGCGGGAGTGGCAGATACGCAGTATTTT
14 | many | TRBJ1-2 | - | TRBV6-1 | CASKRRTENYGYTF | TGTGCCAGCAAGAGAAGGACAGAAAACTATGGCTACACCTTC
14 | many | TRBJ2-7 | TRBD1 | TRBV5-1 | CASSSGQSSYEQYF | TGCGCCAGCAGCTCGGGACAGAGCTCCTACGAGCAGTACTTC
13 | few | TRBJ1-1 | TRBD1 | TRBV20-1 | CSDHRTGNTEAFF | TGCAGTGACCACCGGACAGGGAATACTGAAGCTTTCTTT
16 | - | TRBJ2-7 | TRBD2 | TRBV27 | CASSSHTSGGSYEQYF | TGTGCCAGCAGTTCGCATACTAGCGGGGGATCCTACGAGCAGTACTTC
15 | few | TRBJ1-1 | TRBD1 | TRBV18 | CASSPYGTGLTEAFF | TGTGCCAGCTCACCTTACGGGACAGGGCTCACTGAAGCTTTCTTT
13 | - | TRBJ2-7 | - | TRBV10-3 | CASSYGGSREQYF | TGTGCCAGCAGTTATGGGGGGTCTCGCGAGCAGTACTTC
14 | - | TRBJ2-7 | - | TRBV2 | CASSERQSTYEQYF | TGTGCCAGCAGTGAAAGACAGAGTACCTACGAGCAGTACTTC
15 | many | TRBJ2-5 | TRBD1 | TRBV28 | CASSWDSDLQETQYF | TGTGCCAGCAGTTGGGACAGCGACCTGCAAGAGACCCAGTACTTC
14 | many | TRBJ2-7 | - | TRBV7-9 | CASSITGTQYEQYF | TGTGCCAGCAGCATCACCGGGACACAGTACGAGCAGTACTTC
15 | few | TRBJ1-5 | - | TRBV6-1 | CASREIFSSNQPQHF | TGTGCCAGCAGGGAGATCTTCTCGAGCAATCAGCCCCAGCATTTT
15 | - | TRBJ2-3 | TRBD2 | TRBV24-1 | CATSGSGRATDTQYF | TGTGCCACCAGTGGGAGCGGGAGGGCAACAGATACGCAGTATTTT
15 | - | TRBJ2-3 | TRBD2 | TRBV6-1 | CASSNSGRATDTQYF | TGTGCCAGCAGCAATAGCGGGAGGGCCACAGATACGCAGTATTTT
15 | few | TRBJ2-7 | TRBD2 | TRBV27 | CASSPELGLADEQYF | TGTGCCAGCAGCCCCGAGTTAGGACTAGCTGACGAGCAGTACTTC
16 | - | TRBJ2-7 | - | TRBV4-1 | CASSQDPGPATYEQYF | TGCGCCAGCAGCCAAGATCCAGGGCCCGCCACCTACGAGCAGTACTTC
18 | - | TRBJ2-1 | - | TRBV24-1 | CATSERTARGAAGHEQFF | TGTGCCACCAGTGAAAGGACAGCCCGGGGGGCGGCTGGGCATGAGCAGTTCTTC